This T cell receptor (beta chain) is drawn from a study of blood T cell repertoires in COVID-19. Study summary: In each case, the material was cDNA or gDNA derived from T cells, B-cell-depleted T cells, or PBMCs.

The junction had 0 bases not matched to a gene; V was cut back by 8 bases and J by 6 bases. The CDR3 contains 12 residues. CDR1 and CDR2 from the germline V gene are SNHLY and FYNNEI. In the authors' methods: Estimates of nucleated cell counts were drawn from the amplification of reference gene primers. Profiled with immunoSEQ multiplex PCR; TCRdb holds only in-frame clones, not every one. V, J and clone size were drawn from that table, and D and trimming were deduced from the DNA. In the table there are some 200,000 clones, roughly nine tenths of which are singletons. The rearrangement uses TRBV2 and TRBJ1-5; 11 bases map to TRBD1. Source material: PBMCs or T cells enriched from blood (not recorded which). This clonotype was sampled from a woman aged 30 to 39 who had recovered from COVID-19. The chain's CDR3 is CASGQGAQPQHF. CDR3 sequence (DNA): TGTGCCAGCGGACAGGGGGCTCAGCCCCAGCATTTT.